The source of this T cell receptor (beta chain) is a study of beta chain features in type 1 diabetes. Study-wide findings and caveats: Shortening of TCRB CDR3s, moderate but significant, appeared in all four CD4+ subsets of Type 1 diabetes patients.

The length of the CDR3 is 14 residues. CDR1 is KGHSH, CDR2 LQKENI, per germline. V trimming: 3 bases; J trimming: 2 bases; junction bases outside the gene matches: 2. As to this clone: What it recognizes is unknown. Other DNA sequences from this sample encode an identical CDR3 as well.

The authors reverse transcribed all of the isolated RNA, so sequencing captured expressed TCRB transcripts. This table comes from immunoSEQ multiplex PCR, and its TCRdb copy is limited to in-frame clones, with some not included. Here the sample spans some 350,000 clones, 13% being singletons. Sequenced material: naive CD4+ T cells from blood. This chain links TRBV18 with TRBJ1-2; 8 bases match TRBD1. The TCR sequence derives from a young woman with type 1 diabetes. The CDR3 loop reads CASSPDRVNYGYTF. CDR3 in DNA: TGTGCCAGCTCACCGGACAGGGTGAACTATGGCTACACCTTC.